This TCR beta chain is from a study of OX40 agonist ivuxolimab in advanced cancers. As for the study in general: Every 2 weeks, ivuxolimab was infused into the patients intravenously at between 0.01 and 10 mg/kg. Regarding the study as a whole: Both blood CD4+ and CD8+ T cells showed clonal growth by week 6 at 0.1 to 3.0 mg/kg.

This clone appeared a few times. The target antigen is unknown. Data came from immunoSEQ multiplex PCR; TCRdb stores just in-frame clones and leaves some out. The data hold over 45,000 clones, with roughly three quarters observed a single time. This CDR3 is 16 amino acids long. V shed 3 bases and J shed 5 bases, with 17 bases lying between them. Germline lookup yields CDR1 SGHAT and CDR2 FQDESV (reference sequence). The chain links TRBV11-1 to TRBJ2-1; D possibly matches TRBD1 or TRBD2 (5 bases each). The TCR sequence derives from an adult with an advanced solid tumor such as melanoma, head and neck, liver or kidney cancer. Source: CD4+ or CD8+ T cells sorted from blood, taken in a trial of the OX40 agonist ivuxolimab. The CDR3 coding sequence is TGTGCCAGCAGCTTCTTCCCCGGGACGGGGAACAATGAGCAGTTCTTC. This codes for CASSFFPGTGNNEQFF.